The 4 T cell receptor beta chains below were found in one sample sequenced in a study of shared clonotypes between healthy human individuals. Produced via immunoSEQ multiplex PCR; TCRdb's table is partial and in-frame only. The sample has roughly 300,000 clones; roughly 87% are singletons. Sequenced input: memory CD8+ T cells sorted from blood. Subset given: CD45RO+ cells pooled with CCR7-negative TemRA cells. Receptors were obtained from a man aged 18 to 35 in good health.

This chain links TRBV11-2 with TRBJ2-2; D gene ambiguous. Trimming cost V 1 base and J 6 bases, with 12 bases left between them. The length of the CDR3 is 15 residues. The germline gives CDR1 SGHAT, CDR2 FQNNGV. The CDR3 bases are TGTGCCAGCAGCTTAGGTGGTAGCTGGGCCGGGGAGCTGTTTTTT. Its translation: CASSLGGSWAGELFF. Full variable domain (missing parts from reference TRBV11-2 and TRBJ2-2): EAGVAQSPRYKIIEKRQSVAFWCNPISGHATLYWYQQILGQGPKLLIQFQNNGVVDDSQLPKDRFSAERLKGVDSTLKIQPAKLEDSAVYLCASSLGGSWAGELFFGEGSRLTVL.

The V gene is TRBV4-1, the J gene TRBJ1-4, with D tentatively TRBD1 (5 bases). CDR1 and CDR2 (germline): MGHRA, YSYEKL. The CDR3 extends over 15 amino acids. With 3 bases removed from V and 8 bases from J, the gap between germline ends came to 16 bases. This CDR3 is CASSQIGQGQEKLFF. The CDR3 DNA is TGCGCCAGCAGCCAGATAGGTCAGGGTCAGGAAAAACTGTTTTTT.

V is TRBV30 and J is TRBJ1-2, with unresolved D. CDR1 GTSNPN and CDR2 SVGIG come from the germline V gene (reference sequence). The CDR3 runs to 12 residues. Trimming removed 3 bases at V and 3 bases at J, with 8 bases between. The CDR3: CAWSHRDYGYTF. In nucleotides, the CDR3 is TGTGCCTGGAGCCATAGGGACTATGGCTACACCTTC.

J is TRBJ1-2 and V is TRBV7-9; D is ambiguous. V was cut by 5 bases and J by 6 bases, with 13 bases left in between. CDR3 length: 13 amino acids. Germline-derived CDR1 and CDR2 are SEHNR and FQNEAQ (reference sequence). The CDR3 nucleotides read TGTGCCAGCAGCACTACGGCACCTCATGGCTACACCTTC. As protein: CASSTTAPHGYTF.